Listed here are 16 T cell receptor beta chains from one sample, sequenced in a study of cytomegalovirus exposure and HLA in healthy donors (dated by TCRdb to about 2017). Libraries came from the immunoSEQ multiplex PCR assay. For the multiplex PCR, a mixture combining 60 forward primers for TCR Vbeta segments and 13 reverse primers for TCR Jbeta segments was used. In TCRdb, the immuneACCESS table is reduced to in-frame sequences with V and J assigned. These tables do not hold every clone; where another copy was compared, an unresolved V gene accounts for under half, and the others remain unexplained. For this sample there are about 150,000 clones; under 80% appear just once. The ten largest clones represent around 1.5% of the sample. Sequencing was performed on PBMCs. All receptors derive from a woman aged 25 to 45 in good health and CMV-seronegative.

The chain carries TRBV11-2 and TRBJ2-1; weak D call: TRBD2 (5 bases). V lost 2 bases to trimming and J lost 0 bases, with 11 bases between them. The CDR3 totals 16 residues. Germline lookup yields CDR1 SGHAT and CDR2 FQNNGV. This CDR3 reads CASSLMGASSYNEQFF. CDR3 in DNA: TGTGCCAGCAGCTTAATGGGAGCTAGCTCCTACAATGAGCAGTTCTTC. Complete variable domain (other parts from reference TRBV11-2 and TRBJ2-1): EAGVAQSPRYKIIEKRQSVAFWCNPISGHATLYWYQQILGQGPKLLIQFQNNGVVDDSQLPKDRFSAERLKGVDSTLKIQPAKLEDSAVYLCASSLMGASSYNEQFFGPGTRLTVL.

This clone was picked up one time. V gene TRBV20-1 combines with J gene TRBJ2-3; D uncertain. The ends were cut back, 5 bases at V and 10 bases at J, with 13 bases in the middle. Germline CDR1 is DFQATT and CDR2 is SNEGSKA (reference sequence). This CDR3 spans 11 amino acids. DNA of the CDR3: TGCAGTGCTCTTGAACTGTCGTCGCAGTATTTT. Its translation: CSALELSSQYF.

The CDR3 loop is CASRPLFSGGAYEQFF. The CDR3 nucleotides read TGTGCCAGCAGACCGCTTTTTAGCGGGGGGGCCTATGAGCAGTTCTTC. The gene calls are TRBV6-6 and TRBJ2-1, with 11 bases identical to TRBD2. After removal of 6 bases from V and 8 bases from J, the junction contained 12 bases not matched to a gene. The germline gives CDR1 MNHNY, CDR2 SVGAGI (reference sequence). The CDR3 is 16 amino acids.

The rearrangement links TRBV5-1 to TRBJ2-7; D is perhaps TRBD2 (5 bases). Germline values: CDR1 SGHRS, CDR2 YFSETQ. V was shortened by 0 bases and J by 4 bases, with 11 bases between the two germline ends. The length of the CDR3 is 14 residues. CDR3 nucleotide sequence: TGCGCCAGCAGCTTGGCCGAGGGATTATACGAGCAGTACTTC. Its protein product is CASSLAEGLYEQYF.

In its sample, this clone was seen once. The chain uses TRBV11-2 and TRBJ1-2; 9 bases align to TRBD1. V gave up 5 bases and J gave up 4 bases; unmatched junction bases: 14. This CDR3 is 17 amino acids long. Germline V gives CDR1 SGHAT, CDR2 FQNNGV. Written as DNA, the CDR3 is TGTGCCAGCAGCCTGGGACAGGGTGGGGTCACTGGCTATGGCTACACCTTC. Its translation: CASSLGQGGVTGYGYTF.

The gene calls are TRBV18 and TRBJ1-6; no definite D call. Trimming cost V 4 bases and J 10 bases, with 11 bases left between them. Germline CDR1 KGHSH, CDR2 LQKENI. CDR3 length equals 13 residues. The CDR3 DNA reads as TGTGCCAGCTCACTTAACGGGGAATCACCCCTCCACTTT. Protein: CASSLNGESPLHF.

The CDR3 is CASSWMTGYPTEAFF. CDR3 nucleotides: TGTGCCAGCAGCTGGATGACAGGGTATCCGACTGAAGCTTTCTTT. This chain uses TRBV5-6 with TRBJ1-1, with TRBD1 matching over 7 bases. CDR1 and CDR2 from the germline V gene are SGHDT and YYEEEE. Trimming removed 3 bases from V and 5 bases from J; junction bases left unmatched: 10. CDR3 length equals 15 residues.

This clone was seen a few times. The chain uses TRBV11-2 and TRBJ1-1; D possibly corresponds to TRBD1 (6 bases). Germline V gene data show CDR1 as SGHAT and CDR2 as FQNNGV. The CDR3 is 15 amino acids. The germline V and J ends were trimmed by 2 bases and 7 bases, with 17 bases remaining between them. The CDR3 DNA reads as TGTGCCAGCAGCTTAAGGGACACCTTCAGAAGTGAAGCTTTCTTT. It yields the protein CASSLRDTFRSEAFF.

The rearrangement joins TRBV6-1 to TRBJ1-4, with 8 bases identical to TRBD1. The CDR3 is made up of 14 amino acids. V gave up 4 bases and J gave up 7 bases; unmatched junction bases: 5. Germline-derived CDR1 and CDR2 are MNHNS and SASEGT. The CDR3 region is CASSAARGREKLFF. In DNA form, the CDR3 reads TGTGCCAGCAGTGCGGCCAGGGGGCGTGAAAAACTGTTTTTT.

The chain is built from TRBV6-5 and TRBJ1-2, with a possible D match to TRBD1 (6 bases). The CDR3 extends over 12 amino acids. Looked up from germline, CDR1 is MNHEY and CDR2 is SVGAGI. V was clipped by 8 bases and J by 7 bases, with 14 bases between them. CDR3 protein: CASSAGAGGYTF. The CDR3 DNA sequence: TGTGCCAGCTCCGCAGGGGCGGGTGGCTACACCTTC.

This chain joins TRBV4-1 and TRBJ2-5, with 7 nucleotides matching TRBD2. The DNA end lines up better with TRBJ2-7; the J call may be wrong. Germline assignment: CDR1 MGHRA and CDR2 YSYEKL. This CDR3 has 15 amino acids. The CDR3 DNA follows: TGCGCCAGCAGCCAGAAGGTAGAGACTAGCAACGAGCAGTACTTC. The encoded protein is CASSQKVETSNEQYF.

This clone appeared a single time. The rearrangement joins TRBV27 to TRBJ2-7; D possibly corresponds to TRBD1 (6 bases). The germline CDR1 and CDR2 sequences are MNHEY and SMNVEV (reference sequence). CDR3 length equals 13 residues. V shed 5 bases and J shed 3 bases, with 11 bases lying between them. The CDR3 is CASSPLGGYEQYF. CDR3 in DNA: TGTGCCAGCAGTCCGCTAGGGGGCTACGAGCAGTACTTC.

V gene TRBV7-9 combines with J gene TRBJ2-3; 7 bases map to TRBD2. Germline CDR1 reads SEHNR; CDR2 reads FQNEAQ (reference sequence). V lost 4 bases, J lost 4 bases, and 8 bases stayed unmatched. The CDR3 sequence is 15 residues long. The CDR3: CASSSGTTVADTQYF. The CDR3 DNA sequence: TGTGCCAGCAGCTCCGGGACTACAGTCGCAGATACGCAGTATTTT.

The gene calls are TRBV18 and TRBJ2-7, with a weak D call TRBD1 (6 bases). V was clipped by 3 bases and J by 0 bases, with 9 bases between them. Germline CDR1 reads KGHSH; CDR2 reads LQKENI. The CDR3 covers 14 residues. The DNA of the CDR3 is TGTGCCAGCTCACCCCAGACAGGCTCCTACGAGCAGTACTTC. This sequence encodes CASSPQTGSYEQYF.

In regard to this clone: Other nucleotide sequences from this sample produce the same CDR3. The gene calls are TRBV18 and TRBJ2-7; 9 bases are shared with TRBD1. V lost 3 bases and J lost 2; bases outside the gene matches: 2. The CDR3 sequence is 14 residues long. Per the germline V gene, CDR1 is KGHSH and CDR2 is LQKENI. The CDR3 region is CASSPGTGPYEQYF. The DNA of the CDR3 is TGTGCCAGCTCACCCGGGACAGGGCCCTACGAGCAGTACTTC.

This rearrangement joins TRBV7-3 to TRBJ2-1, with TRBD2 as a possible D gene (5 bases). Trimming removed 0 bases from V and 7 bases from J, with 22 bases in between. The CDR3 is 18 residues long. CDR1 SGHTA and CDR2 FQGTGA come from the germline V gene. CDR3 bases: TGTGCCAGCAGCTTAACCCCCGGGGATCCCCTTAGCGAGAATGAGCAGTTCTTC. Its translation is CASSLTPGDPLSENEQFF.